This entry lists 29 T cell receptor beta chains sequenced from one sample in a study of PD-L1 blockade in urothelial cancer. Data came from immunoSEQ multiplex PCR; TCRdb stores just in-frame clones and leaves some out. The repertoire holds under 150,000 clones, with about 89% as singletons. Noted time point: peripheral blood 6 weeks after treatment start. The sequencing used PBMCs, collected around atezolizumab (anti-PD-L1) treatment. The receptors derive from a man aged 55 to 70 with urothelial cancer.

This chain links TRBV4-2 with TRBJ1-3; D not certain. This CDR3 is built from 16 residues. Germline V gene sequence: CDR1 LGHNA, CDR2 YNFKEQ. V dropped 0 bases and J dropped 7 bases, with 16 bases sitting between them. The CDR3 DNA reads as TGTGCCAGCAGCCAAGAAGAAGGCAGCGGTAGGAACACCATATATTTT. This sequence encodes CASSQEEGSGRNTIYF.

V and J are TRBV23-1 and TRBJ1-1; D is perhaps TRBD1 (5 bases). TRBV23-1 is an open reading frame whose function is uncertain. The CDR3 spans 14 residues. The germline V and J ends were trimmed by 7 bases and 4 bases, with 16 bases remaining between them. In nucleotides, the CDR3 is TGCGCCAGCAATTGGTGGGGGGAACCCACTGAAGCTTTCTTT. As protein: CASNWWGEPTEAFF.

The gene calls are TRBV7-3 and TRBJ1-5; 10 bases align to TRBD1. In germline, CDR1 is SGHTA, CDR2 FQGTGA. V was pared by 3 bases and J by 5 bases, with 4 bases of the junction left unmatched. The CDR3 runs 15 residues. The CDR3 nucleotides are TGTGCCAGCAGCTTGACCGGGACAGGGGATCAGCCCCAGCATTTT. This encodes CASSLTGTGDQPQHF.

The gene calls are TRBV5-6 and TRBJ1-1; 7 bases align to TRBD1. The V and J ends lost 5 bases and 5 bases, in that order; junction bases with no gene match: 9. CDR1 is SGHDT, CDR2 YYEEEE, per germline. The CDR3 runs to 14 residues. The CDR3 sequence is CASSEGARGTEAFF. Here the CDR3 DNA reads TGTGCCAGCAGTGAGGGGGCGCGCGGGACTGAAGCTTTCTTT.

Turning to this clone: At the DNA level, this CDR3 is encoded by other sequences in the same sample as well. The genes are TRBV7-2 and TRBJ2-1; D not certain. Germline lookup yields CDR1 SGHTA and CDR2 FQGNSA. The V and J ends lost 3 bases and 0 bases respectively, with 3 bases between them. The CDR3 has 13 amino acids. The CDR3 sequence: CASSFSSYNEQFF. The CDR3 DNA follows: TGTGCCAGCAGCTTCAGCTCCTACAATGAGCAGTTCTTC.

The chain links TRBV5-6 to TRBJ2-7; D is unresolved. CDR1 and CDR2 (germline): SGHDT, YYEEEE. CDR3 length: 13 amino acids. The V end lost 0 bases, the J end lost 6 bases, and 10 bases lay between the germline ends. The CDR3 reads CASSLARLGEQYF. The CDR3 DNA follows: TGTGCCAGCAGCTTGGCCAGGCTTGGCGAGCAGTACTTC.

CDR3 region: CASSTGAGNTIYF. The CDR3 DNA reads as TGTGCCAGCTCTACAGGGGCTGGAAACACCATATATTTT. V and J are TRBV2 and TRBJ1-3; TRBD1 agrees at 7 bases. Germline V gives CDR1 SNHLY, CDR2 FYNNEI. The CDR3 loop spans 13 amino acids. J lost 2 bases, V lost 8 bases, and 3 bases had no gene match.

The CDR3 nucleotides read TGTGCCAGCAGTGAACGGGACAGGGGGATGGATACGCAGTATTTT. Translating it yields CASSERDRGMDTQYF. This rearrangement joins TRBV6-1 to TRBJ2-3, with TRBD1 matching 11 bases. Trimming at V came to 2 bases and at J to 6 bases, leaving 4 bases not matched to a gene. In germline, CDR1 is MNHNS, CDR2 SASEGT. The CDR3 is 15 amino acids.

The V and J genes are TRBV23-1 and TRBJ2-7; 9 bases match TRBD1. TRBV23-1 is treated as an ORF (open reading frame) with a function not yet certain. After removal of 4 bases from V and 5 bases from J, the junction contained 12 bases not matched to a gene. The CDR3 runs 16 residues. CDR3 region: CASSPNPGQGGHEQYF. The CDR3 DNA reads TGCGCCAGCAGTCCTAATCCGGGACAGGGCGGCCACGAGCAGTACTTC.

The chain employs TRBV6-5 and TRBJ1-1; 8 nucleotides align to TRBD1. The CDR3 extends over 14 amino acids. V lost 6 bases to trimming and J lost 4 bases; unmatched junction nucleotides: 7. In germline, CDR1 is MNHEY, CDR2 SVGAGI. The CDR3 here is CASSPQGAVTEAFF. The CDR3 DNA follows: TGTGCCAGCAGCCCCCAGGGGGCGGTCACTGAAGCTTTCTTT.

The V call is TRBV12-2, the J call TRBJ2-7; TRBD1, as called in the table, went unchecked against the DNA. TRBV12-2 is noted as a pseudogene. CDR3 size: 15 residues. CDR3 bases: TGTGCAAGTCGCTTACAGTACAGGACAACCCACGAGCAGTACTTC. Residues: CASRLQYRTTHEQYF.

The DNA of the CDR3 is TGTGCCAGCAGTGGGCAGCAGTATAGCAATCAGCCCCAGCATTTT. Protein sequence: CASSGQQYSNQPQHF. The chain carries TRBV28 and TRBJ1-5; D not certain. The germline CDR1 and CDR2 sequences are MDHEN and SYDVKM. The CDR3 length is 15 residues. The V and J ends lost 5 bases and 0 bases respectively, with 11 bases between them.

The chain joins TRBV5-6 to TRBJ2-3; 7 positions agree with TRBD1. The CDR3 length is 13 residues. J gave up 6 bases and V 4 bases, and 5 bases lay outside the gene matches. The germline V gene has CDR1 SGHDT and CDR2 YYEEEE. Written as DNA, the CDR3 is TGTGCCAGCAGCATGACAGGGTCGGATACGCAGTATTTT. Amino acids: CASSMTGSDTQYF.

The chain uses TRBV4-3 and TRBJ2-7; 11 nucleotides align to TRBD2. The length of the CDR3 is 19 residues. V shed 0 bases, J shed 5 bases, and the junction held 15 bases outside the gene matches. Per germline, CDR1 LGHNA and CDR2 YSLEER. CDR3 protein: CASSQDGLGLGTSGDEQYF. CDR3 coding DNA: TGCGCCAGCAGCCAAGATGGGTTAGGCCTCGGGACTAGCGGCGACGAGCAGTACTTC.

The chain employs TRBV7-3 and TRBJ2-1; D is perhaps TRBD1 (5 bases). Trimming stripped 2 bases from V and 6 bases from J, with 14 bases between. The CDR3 is made up of 15 amino acids. From germline, CDR1 is SGHTA and CDR2 FQGTGA. This CDR3 is CASSLGRAVPNEQFF. In DNA, the CDR3 is TGTGCCAGCAGCTTAGGCAGGGCTGTCCCCAATGAGCAGTTCTTC.

This clone is a singleton in its sample. The V and J genes are TRBV1 and TRBJ2-7; the tabulated D call, TRBD1, remains unverified against the DNA. TRBV1 is flagged as a pseudogene. The CDR3 loop spans 14 amino acids. DNA of the CDR3: TGCACCAGCAGCCATTGGCCCATATCCTACGAGCAGTACTTC. Its translation is CTSSHWPISYEQYF.

The chain carries TRBV27 and TRBJ1-6; no clear D gene. The CDR3 consists of 12 residues. Trimming shortened V by 2 bases and J by 14 bases, and 10 bases separated the two germline ends. Germline V gene data show CDR1 as MNHEY and CDR2 as SMNVEV (reference sequence). CDR3 loop: CASSLVSGTLHF. CDR3 DNA sequence: TGTGCCAGCAGTTTAGTTTCGGGGACCCTCCACTTT.

This chain uses TRBV11-2 with TRBJ2-7; 8 bases map to TRBD1. This CDR3 has 15 residues. The junction had 4 bases not matched to a gene; V was cut back by 3 bases and J by 0 bases. In germline, CDR1 is SGHAT, CDR2 FQNNGV. The CDR3 nucleotides read TGTGCCAGCAGCTTTTTCGGGACAGGCTCCTACGAGCAGTACTTC. Translated, it gives CASSFFGTGSYEQYF.

The V gene is TRBV10-2, the J gene TRBJ1-3; a possible D gene is TRBD1 (6 bases). The CDR3 length is 13 residues. Germline V lookup: CDR1 WSHSY, CDR2 SAAADI. V shed 7 bases and J shed 4 bases, with 11 bases lying between them. The CDR3: CASNPDSGNTIYF. The CDR3 DNA sequence: TGCGCCAGCAATCCGGACAGCGGAAACACCATATATTTT.

The rearrangement uses TRBV30 and TRBJ2-1, with D unresolved. The CDR3 has 12 residues. In germline, CDR1 is GTSNPN, CDR2 SVGIG (reference sequence). Trimming stripped 3 bases from V and 6 bases from J, with 9 bases between. In DNA, the CDR3 is TGTGCCTGGAGCCCCCGGGTCAATGAGCAGTTCTTC. It codes for CAWSPRVNEQFF.

This clone has only a few counts. The chain joins TRBV10-2 to TRBJ2-7; 9 positions match TRBD2. V shed 4 bases and J 3 bases; nucleotides not matched to a gene: 4. CDR1 is WSHSY and CDR2 is SAAADI in the germline V gene. The CDR3 spans 14 residues. The CDR3 sequence: CASSGGRALYEQYF. For the CDR3, the DNA is TGCGCCAGCAGTGGCGGGAGGGCCCTCTACGAGCAGTACTTC.

The chain employs TRBV11-2 and TRBJ2-7, with a weak D call TRBD2 (5 bases). Per the germline V gene, CDR1 is SGHAT and CDR2 is FQNNGV. V dropped 5 bases and J dropped 4 bases, with 15 bases sitting between them. The CDR3 runs to 14 residues. The CDR3 sequence: CASSRRPGEYEQYF. The CDR3 coding sequence is TGTGCCAGCAGCCGTCGTCCTGGGGAGTACGAGCAGTACTTC.

The chain links TRBV9 to TRBJ2-5, with 7 bases lining up with TRBD1. The ends lost 0 bases at V and 3 bases at J; junction bases unmatched: 8. The CDR3 has 16 residues. Germline loops: CDR1 SGDLS, CDR2 YYNGEE. The CDR3 region is CASSVAPRTGKETQYF. CDR3 nucleotides: TGTGCCAGCAGCGTAGCCCCCCGGACAGGAAAAGAGACCCAGTACTTC.

The rearrangement joins TRBV19 to TRBJ1-1; 7 bases agree with TRBD1. CDR1 is LNHDA, CDR2 SQIVND, per germline (reference sequence). V trimming: 5 bases; J trimming: 7 bases; junction bases outside the gene matches: 10. The CDR3 has 14 amino acids. CDR3 sequence (DNA): TGTGCCAGTAGTGTCGGGACAGCGAGGAATGAAGCTTTCTTT. Amino acid sequence: CASSVGTARNEAFF. The full variable domain, its missing parts supplied by reference TRBV19 and TRBJ1-1, is DGGITQSPKYLFRKEGQNVTLSCEQNLNHDAMYWYRQDPGQGLRLIYYSQIVNDFQKGDIAEGYSVSREKKESFPLTVTSAQKNPTAFYLCASSVGTARNEAFFGQGTRLTVV.

The chain is built from TRBV2 and TRBJ2-2, with 10 bases matching TRBD2. This CDR3 is 18 amino acids long. From germline, CDR1 is SNHLY and CDR2 FYNNEI. The V segment lost 4 bases and the J segment 4 bases; nucleotides outside the gene matches: 12. CDR3 nucleotides: TGTGCCAGCAGTGTTCCTCGGACTAGCGGACTTAGCACCGGGGAGCTGTTTTTT. Encoded protein: CASSVPRTSGLSTGELFF.

The chain employs TRBV27 and TRBJ2-5, with D perhaps matching TRBD1 (5 bases). The length of the CDR3 is 14 residues. V was trimmed by 3 bases and J by 2 bases, leaving 10 bases between them. Germline lookup yields CDR1 MNHEY and CDR2 SMNVEV (reference sequence). The CDR3 bases are TGTGCCAGCAGTTTTAGGGGATTTCAAGAGACCCAGTACTTC. Protein product: CASSFRGFQETQYF.

This clone came up a few times. The V call is TRBV10-3, the J call TRBJ2-1, with 12 bases fitting TRBD2. The CDR3 totals 14 residues. Trimming took 8 bases from V and 3 from J; bases not matched to a gene: 2. Per the germline V gene, CDR1 is ENHRY and CDR2 is SYGVKD. The CDR3 region is CAIGTSGRYNEQFF. The CDR3 region has the DNA TGTGCCATCGGGACTAGCGGGCGCTACAATGAGCAGTTCTTC.

The chain recombines TRBV11-2 with TRBJ2-7, with TRBD1 as a possible D gene (5 bases). The CDR3 loop spans 13 amino acids. Germline assignment: CDR1 SGHAT and CDR2 FQNNGV. The ends were cut back, 6 bases at V and 0 bases at J, with 9 bases in the middle. The CDR3 loop is CASRQAFSYEQYF. CDR3 DNA sequence: TGTGCCAGCAGACAGGCCTTCTCCTACGAGCAGTACTTC.

The V and J genes are TRBV13 and TRBJ2-3; 13 nucleotides match TRBD2. CDR3 size: 16 residues. The V gene's germline CDR1 is PRHDT and CDR2 FYEKMQ (reference sequence). V was pared by 5 bases and J by 4 bases, with 6 bases of the junction left unmatched. The CDR3 DNA is TGTGCCAGCAGCCCACGACTAGCGGGGGGTTCAGATACGCAGTATTTT. This codes for CASSPRLAGGSDTQYF.